The rows below give T cell receptor beta chains drawn from one sample of a study of human T cells and chemical hapten exposure. MiXCR, run by TCRdb on the RACE reads, gives a single entry per CDR3 protein. This sample has 25,000 to 35,000 distinct CDR3 sequences, with about 7.2% found just once. Sequences were obtained from whole blood. The receptor set was obtained from a human donor in good health. Some clones in this sample may be carry-over from other donors' samples. Both conserved end residues are part of each CDR3. D genes are given only for firm matches. Clone size, where shown, is once, few, many, or a class for clones that have expanded.

abundance,v_gene,j_gene,d_gene,CDR3nt,CDR3aa
few,TRBV28,TRBJ2-5,TRBD1,TGTGCCAGCCAAGGACAGGGATGGGGTGGGCAAGAGACCCAGTACTTC,CASQGQGWGGQETQYF
-,TRBV20-1,TRBJ2-3,-,TGCAGTGTCAGGGGGCTAGCGGGAAGGTGTGATACGCAGTATTTT,CSVRGLAGRCDTQYF
-,TRBV28,TRBJ1-1,TRBD1,TGTGCCAGCAGTTGGAGACAGGGCCAAGCTTTCTTT,CASSWRQGQAFF
few,TRBV20-1,TRBJ1-1,TRBD1,TGCAGTGCTAGTGGACAGGCCCACGGGGACACTGAAGCTTTCTTT,CSASGQAHGDTEAFF
many,TRBV18,TRBJ2-2,-,TGTGCCAGCTCACCAGGGACGGACACCGGGGAGCTGTTTTTT,CASSPGTDTGELFF
many,TRBV5-1,TRBJ2-7,-,TGCGCCAGCAGCTTTGAGGGTCCCTTCTCCTACGAGCAGTACTTC,CASSFEGPFSYEQYF
-,TRBV27,TRBJ2-7,-,TGTGCCAGCAGTTTAGGTTGGGGGAAGCAGTACTTC,CASSLGWGKQYF
-,TRBV29-1,TRBJ2-3,TRBD2,TGCAGCGTTGGAAGCGGGGGGGGAGAAGATACGCAGTATTTT,CSVGSGGGEDTQYF
medium-sized,TRBV14,TRBJ2-2,-,TGTGCCAGCAGCCAATACCCCCCAGGGGTCCTAACCGGGGAGCTGTTTTTT,CASSQYPPGVLTGELFF
-,TRBV5-1,TRBJ2-3,TRBD2,TGCGCCAGCAGCACCGGACTAGCGGGGGCCAGCACAGATACGCAGTATTTT,CASSTGLAGASTDTQYF
many,TRBV5-1,TRBJ2-5,-,TGCGCCAGCAGCTCACAGGGAGGGCAAGAGACCCAGTACTTC,CASSSQGGQETQYF
few,TRBV15,TRBJ1-2,TRBD1,TGTGCCACCAGCGGGACAGGGGGCTCCTATGGCTACACCTTC,CATSGTGGSYGYTF
few,TRBV12-3/TRBV12-4,TRBJ1-2,-,TGTGCCAGCGCTCCCTGGGGACTGGCGGACTATGGCTACACCTTC,CASAPWGLADYGYTF
many,TRBV2,TRBJ2-3,TRBD1,TGTGCCAGCAGTGTCCGGGACAGCCGCACAGATACGCAGTATTTT,CASSVRDSRTDTQYF
few,TRBV7-2,TRBJ1-1,-,TGTGCCAGCAGCCTCACAGGGCGGGCTTTCTTT,CASSLTGRAFF
few,TRBV11-3,TRBJ1-4,-,TGTGCCAGCAGCCCGACCGGGACGTGGGCTAATGAAAAACTGTTTTTT,CASSPTGTWANEKLFF
-,TRBV7-2,TRBJ2-5,-,TGTGCCAGCAGCTTAGTAGGGACTGTGGAGACCCAGTACTTC,CASSLVGTVETQYF
many,TRBV20-1,TRBJ1-1,-,TGCAGTGCTAGAGGGTTTGGCAACCCTGAAGCTTTCTTT,CSARGFGNPEAFF
-,TRBV7-2,TRBJ1-1,-,TGTGCCAGCGGCCGGCGAGGGAGCCAGGATGAAGCTTTCTTT,CASGRRGSQDEAFF
few,TRBV6-5,TRBJ1-1,-,TGTGCCAGCAGGACTAGGAACACTGAAGCTTTCTTT,CASRTRNTEAFF
many,TRBV5-1,TRBJ2-3,TRBD2,TGCGCCAGCAGCTTCAAGACTAGCGGGAGAGAGACAGATACGCAGTATTTT,CASSFKTSGRETDTQYF
many,TRBV12-5,TRBJ2-1,TRBD2,TGTGCTAGTGCCCCGGGGGGAGGCAATGAGCAGTTCTTC,CASAPGGGNEQFF
many,TRBV29-1,TRBJ2-3,-,TGCAGCGGGGACAGCGGAGGGACAGATACGCAGTATTTT,CSGDSGGTDTQYF
many,TRBV29-1,TRBJ2-7,TRBD1,TGCAGCGTCACTAAAGGACAGGGGTCCTACGAGCAGTACTTC,CSVTKGQGSYEQYF
many,TRBV20-1,TRBJ2-3,-,TGCAGTGCAAGGCAGGTCAACACAGATACGCAGTATTTT,CSARQVNTDTQYF
many,TRBV18,TRBJ2-1,TRBD1,TGTGCCAGCTCACCGAGCAGACAGGGTTCGAGGGGTTACAATGAGCAGTTCTTC,CASSPSRQGSRGYNEQFF
few,TRBV7-8,TRBJ2-3,TRBD2,TGTGCCAGCAGCTTCCTGGCGGGAGGGACAGATACGCAGTATTTT,CASSFLAGGTDTQYF
-,TRBV6-1,TRBJ1-2,-,TGTGCCAGCAGAGAGGCGCAGGGTGACTATGGCTACACCTTC,CASREAQGDYGYTF
many,TRBV7-2,TRBJ1-2,-,TGTGCCAGCAGCTCCCCGGCGGTTTCTGGCTACACCTTC,CASSSPAVSGYTF
many,TRBV7-9,TRBJ2-3,-,TGTGCCAGCAGCCCGCACAGGCGGGGAGGAACAGATACGCAGTATTTT,CASSPHRRGGTDTQYF
-,TRBV29-1,TRBJ2-3,-,TGCAGCGTTGATTCGGGGGGCTCGGGAGATACGCAGTATTTT,CSVDSGGSGDTQYF
-,TRBV7-6,TRBJ2-5,-,TGTGCCAGCAGCTCCGCTGTCTCCAAATCGGGAGAGACCCAGTACTTC,CASSSAVSKSGETQYF
-,TRBV30,TRBJ1-1,-,TGTGCCTGGATCCCGGACCCCGGGGCCACTGAAGCTTTCTTT,CAWIPDPGATEAFF
-,TRBV6-2/TRBV6-3,TRBJ2-2,-,TGTGCCAGCAGTACTCAGGCGAACGGGGAGCTGTTTTTT,CASSTQANGELFF
many,TRBV10-3,TRBJ2-3,-,TGTGCCATCAGTGAATCGGCGGGTAACCAGGCAGATACGCAGTATTTT,CAISESAGNQADTQYF